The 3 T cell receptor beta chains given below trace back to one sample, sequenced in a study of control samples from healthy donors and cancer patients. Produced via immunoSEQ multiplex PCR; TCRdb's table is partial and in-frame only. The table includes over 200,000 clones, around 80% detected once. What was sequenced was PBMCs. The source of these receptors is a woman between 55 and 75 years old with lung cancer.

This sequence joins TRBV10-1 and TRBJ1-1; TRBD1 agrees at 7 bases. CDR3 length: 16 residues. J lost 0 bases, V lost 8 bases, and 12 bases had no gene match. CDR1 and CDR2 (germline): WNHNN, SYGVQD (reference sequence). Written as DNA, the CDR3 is TGCGCCAGCCCCTACAGGACAGGAACCTTGAACACTGAAGCTTTCTTT. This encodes CASPYRTGTLNTEAFF.

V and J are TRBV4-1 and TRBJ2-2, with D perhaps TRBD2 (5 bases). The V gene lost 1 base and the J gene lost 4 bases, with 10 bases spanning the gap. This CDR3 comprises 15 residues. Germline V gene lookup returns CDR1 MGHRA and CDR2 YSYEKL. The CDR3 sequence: CASSQVERTTGELFF. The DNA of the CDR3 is TGCGCCAGCAGCCAAGTTGAGCGGACCACCGGGGAGCTGTTTTTT.

The CDR3 sequence is CATSIRGTGEKGYTF. The CDR3 DNA reads as TGTGCCACCTCCATTCGTGGGACAGGGGAAAAAGGCTACACCTTC. This chain links TRBV24-1 with TRBJ1-2; the match to TRBD1 covers 10 bases. CDR1 and CDR2 (germline): KGHDR, SFDVKD. With V trimmed by 9 bases and J by 8 bases, 14 bases remained unmatched. The CDR3 sequence is 15 residues long.